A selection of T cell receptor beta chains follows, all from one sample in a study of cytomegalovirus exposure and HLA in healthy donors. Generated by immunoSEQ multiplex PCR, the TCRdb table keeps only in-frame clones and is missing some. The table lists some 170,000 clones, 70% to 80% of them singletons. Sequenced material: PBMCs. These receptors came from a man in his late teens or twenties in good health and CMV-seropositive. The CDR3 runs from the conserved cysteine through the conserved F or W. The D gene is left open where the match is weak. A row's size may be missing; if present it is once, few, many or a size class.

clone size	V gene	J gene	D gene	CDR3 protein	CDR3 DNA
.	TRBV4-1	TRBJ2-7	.	CASSQAATSYEQYF	TGCGCCAGCAGCCAGGCAGCGACCTCCTACGAGCAGTACTTC
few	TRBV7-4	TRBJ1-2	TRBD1	CASSLVGTGGIGCGYTF	TGTGCCAGCAGCTTAGTGGGAACAGGGGGCATAGGATGTGGCTACACCTTC
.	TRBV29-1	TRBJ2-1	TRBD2	CSVLPGLGGHYNEQFF	TGCAGCGTCCTACCGGGACTAGGGGGGCACTACAATGAGCAGTTCTTC
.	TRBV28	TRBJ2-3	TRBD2	CASSLLLAGVSDTQYF	TGTGCCAGCAGTTTGTTGCTAGCGGGAGTCTCAGATACGCAGTATTTT
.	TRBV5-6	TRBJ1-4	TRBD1	CASSLLDRGDEKLFF	TGTGCCAGCAGCTTGTTGGACAGGGGGGACGAAAAACTGTTTTTT
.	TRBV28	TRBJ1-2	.	CASSFTLWGYTF	TGTGCCAGCAGTTTTACATTATGGGGCTACACCTTC
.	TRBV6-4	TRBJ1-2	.	CASSEESEGTRGGYTF	TGTGCCAGCAGTGAAGAATCGGAGGGGACTAGGGGCGGCTACACCTTC
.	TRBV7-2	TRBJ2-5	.	CASSGTMREQYF	TGTGCCAGCAGCGGGACAATGCGAGAGCAGTACTTC
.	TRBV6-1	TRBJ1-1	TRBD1	CASSYNRGLEAFF	TGTGCCAGCAGTTATAACAGGGGCCTTGAAGCTTTCTTT
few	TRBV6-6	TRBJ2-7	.	CASSYADRTYEQYF	TGTGCCAGCAGTTACGCGGATAGAACCTACGAGCAGTACTTC
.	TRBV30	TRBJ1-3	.	CAWSVRSQGYGNTIYF	TGTGCCTGGAGTGTTAGATCACAGGGTTATGGAAACACCATATATTTT
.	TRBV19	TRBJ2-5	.	CASSPVGGAIQETQYF	TGTGCCAGTAGCCCTGTGGGGGGGGCCATACAAGAGACCCAGTACTTC
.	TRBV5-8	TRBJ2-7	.	CASSLQSLYEQYF	TGTGCCAGCAGCTTACAGAGTCTCTACGAGCAGTACTTC
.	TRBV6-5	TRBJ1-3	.	CASSGPNSGNTIYF	TGTGCCTCCTCAGGCCCCAACTCTGGAAACACCATATATTTT
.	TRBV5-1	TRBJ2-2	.	CASTARWQIWTGELFF	TGCGCCAGCACCGCCCGATGGCAGATCTGGACCGGGGAGCTGTTTTTT
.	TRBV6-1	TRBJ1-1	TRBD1	CASSVGQGGTEAFF	TGTGCCAGCAGTGTAGGACAGGGTGGCACTGAAGCTTTCTTT
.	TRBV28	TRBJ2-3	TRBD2	CASSSPPLAGRDTQYF	TGTGCCAGCAGTTCACCTCCCCTAGCGGGGAGAGATACGCAGTATTTT
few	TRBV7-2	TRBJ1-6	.	CASSLSFATYNSPLHF	TGTGCCAGCAGCTTAAGCTTTGCAACCTATAATTCACCCCTCCACTTT
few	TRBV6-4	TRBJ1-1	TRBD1	CASSYYPGQSRAFF	TGTGCCAGCAGCTACTACCCGGGACAGTCAAGAGCTTTCTTT
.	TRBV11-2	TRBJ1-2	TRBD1	CASSFGQGNYGYTF	TGTGCCAGCAGCTTCGGACAGGGAAACTATGGCTACACCTTC
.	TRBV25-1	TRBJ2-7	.	CASRTGDLIYEQYF	TGTGCCAGCAGGACAGGCGACTTGATCTACGAGCAGTACTTC
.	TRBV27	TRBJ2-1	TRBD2	CASRAGLVVFNEQFF	TGTGCCAGCAGAGCGGGACTAGTAGTTTTCAATGAGCAGTTCTTC
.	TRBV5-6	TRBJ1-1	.	CASSSLEGGEAFF	TGTGCCAGCAGCTCCTTAGAGGGTGGTGAAGCTTTCTTT
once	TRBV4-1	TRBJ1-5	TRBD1	CASSQTQGTHQPQHF	TGCGCCAGCAGCCAAACACAGGGGACCCATCAGCCCCAGCATTTT
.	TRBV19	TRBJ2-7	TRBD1	CASSIGEGAGYEQYF	TGTGCCAGTAGTATTGGCGAGGGGGCGGGCTACGAGCAGTACTTC
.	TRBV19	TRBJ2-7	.	CASSLIQGQNYEQYF	TGTGCCAGTAGCCTTATCCAGGGTCAAAACTACGAGCAGTACTTC
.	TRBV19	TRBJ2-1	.	CASSQNIYNEQFF	TGTGCCAGTAGTCAGAATATCTACAATGAGCAGTTCTTC
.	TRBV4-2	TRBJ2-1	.	CASSQDLAYEQFF	TGTGCCAGCAGCCAAGACCTAGCCTATGAGCAGTTCTTC
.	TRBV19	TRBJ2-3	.	CASSIPGTDTQYF	TGTGCCAGTAGTATCCCGGGGACAGATACGCAGTATTTT
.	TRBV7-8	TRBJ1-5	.	CASSPKGKGDQPQHF	TGTGCCAGCAGCCCTAAAGGGAAAGGGGATCAGCCCCAGCATTTT
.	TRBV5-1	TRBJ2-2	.	CASSPDSYISGELFF	TGCGCCAGCAGCCCCGACAGCTACATCAGCGGGGAGCTGTTTTTT
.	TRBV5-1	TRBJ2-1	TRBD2	CASSLGLAGAYNEQFF	TGCGCCAGCAGCTTGGGACTAGCGGGGGCCTACAATGAGCAGTTCTTC
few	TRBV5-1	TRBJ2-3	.	CASSLDGRGHTDTQYF	TGCGCCAGCAGCTTGGACGGCAGGGGACACACAGATACGCAGTATTTT
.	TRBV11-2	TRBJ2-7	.	CASSLDIGLVEGYEQYF	TGTGCCAGCAGCTTAGATATCGGGCTAGTTGAGGGTTACGAGCAGTACTTC
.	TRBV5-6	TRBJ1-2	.	CASSLGGIEYGYTF	TGTGCCAGCAGCTTGGGAGGGATCGAGTATGGCTACACCTTC
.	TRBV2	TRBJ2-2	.	CASRGTLGTGELFF	TGTGCCAGCAGGGGGACACTGGGCACCGGGGAGCTGTTTTTT
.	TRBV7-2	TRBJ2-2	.	CASSWTYTGELFF	TGTGCCAGCTCCTGGACTTATACCGGGGAGCTGTTTTTT
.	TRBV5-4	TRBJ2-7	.	CASSRGGDTYEQYF	TGTGCCAGCAGCAGAGGGGGGGACACCTACGAGCAGTACTTC
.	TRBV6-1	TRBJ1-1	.	CASSRQAMNTEAFF	TGTGCCAGCAGCAGACAGGCCATGAACACTGAAGCTTTCTTT
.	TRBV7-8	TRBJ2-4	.	CASSPAGRQAKNIQYF	TGTGCCAGCAGCCCAGCGGGCAGGCAAGCCAAAAACATTCAGTACTTC
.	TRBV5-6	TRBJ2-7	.	CASSLSFRGNDEQYF	TGTGCCAGCAGCTTGAGTTTCAGGGGCAACGACGAGCAGTACTTC
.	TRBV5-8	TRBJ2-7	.	CASSFRVGYEQYF	TGTGCCAGCAGCTTCAGGGTCGGGTACGAGCAGTACTTC
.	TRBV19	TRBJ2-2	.	CASKIGSGTFYTGELFF	TGTGCCAGTAAAATAGGCTCCGGGACTTTTTACACCGGGGAGCTGTTTTTT
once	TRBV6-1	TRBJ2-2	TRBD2	CASRGGTGELFF	TGTGCCAGCCGGGGGGGCACCGGGGAGCTGTTTTTT
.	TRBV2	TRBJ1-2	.	CASSEWLDYTF	TGTGCCAGCAGTGAATGGCTCGACTACACCTTC
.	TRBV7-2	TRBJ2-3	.	CASRFRGASSTDTQYF	TGTGCCAGCAGGTTCCGGGGGGCGTCTAGCACAGATACGCAGTATTTT